This passage covers 22 T cell receptor beta chains from one sample sequenced in a study of CD8 T cells in ankylosing spondylitis. TCRdb itself ran the 5' RACE reads through MiXCR, one entry per CDR3 protein. The sample consists of 36,000 or so distinct CDR3 sequences, 4.5% to 6% of them appearing once. Sequencing used blood, either unsorted or a sorted T cell fraction (not recorded which). Every receptor here comes from a male donor with ankylosing spondylitis or in good health (not recorded which).

The chain carries TRBV19 and TRBJ2-3; D might be TRBD2 (5 bases). There are 16 residues in the CDR3. V lost 5 bases and J lost 2, with 17 bases in between. Germline V gives CDR1 LNHDA, CDR2 SQIVND (reference sequence). The CDR3 bases are TGTGCCAGTAGTGCCCTAGGATCCGGGATCACAGATACGCAGTATTTT. As protein: CASSALGSGITDTQYF.

This clonotype has ten or more counts. This chain joins TRBV12-3 or TRBV12-4 and TRBJ2-7, with D perhaps matching TRBD1 or TRBD2 (5 bases each). This CDR3 spans 12 amino acids. Trimming stripped 2 bases from V and 13 bases from J, with 15 bases between. CDR3 residues: CASSLNTGDRYF. CDR3 nucleotide sequence: TGTGCCAGCAGTTTAAACACCGGGGACCGATACTTC.

This clonotype was observed at least ten times. CDR3 loop: CASSPGTGTGELFF. As DNA, the CDR3 is TGCGCCAGCAGCCCCGGGACAGGGACCGGGGAGCTGTTTTTT. The genes are TRBV4-3 and TRBJ2-2; 9 nucleotides line up with TRBD1. Germline lookup yields CDR1 LGHNA and CDR2 YSLEER. V shed 4 bases and J 5 bases; nucleotides not matched to a gene: 2. The CDR3 runs to 14 residues.

This clonotype has a count of ten or more. The gene calls are TRBV5-4 and TRBJ2-1; possibly TRBD1 or TRBD2 for D (5 bases each). Trimming removed 0 bases from V and 3 bases from J, with 10 bases in between. CDR1 SGHNT and CDR2 YYREEE come from the germline V gene (reference sequence). The CDR3 runs 15 residues. The CDR3 DNA reads TGTGCCAGCAGCTTGGATGGGGACGGCTACAATGAGCAGTTCTTC. Protein sequence: CASSLDGDGYNEQFF.

A note on this clonotype: The conserved phenylalanine or tryptophan normally closing the CDR3 is absent here, so this likely arose from a read error. The chain has TRBV11-1 and TRBJ2-7; no clear D gene. V was cut by 6 bases and J by 4 bases, with 13 bases left in between. In germline, CDR1 is SGHAT, CDR2 FQDESV (reference sequence). The CDR3 runs 13 residues. The CDR3 spells CASSSGRKYEQYL. The CDR3 nucleotides read TGTGCCAGCAGTTCAGGACGGAAGTACGAGCAGTACCTC.

This clonotype was detected many times. This sequence joins TRBV6-5 and TRBJ2-2, with D uncertain. Germline V gene sequence: CDR1 MNHEY, CDR2 SVGAGI. This CDR3 has 14 amino acids. Deletions cut 5 bases from V and 2 bases from J, with 9 bases between. The CDR3 loop is CASSTYENTGELFF. Written as DNA, the CDR3 is TGTGCCAGCAGTACTTACGAAAACACCGGGGAGCTGTTTTTT.

This clonotype came up many times. This sequence joins TRBV7-8 and TRBJ1-3, with D hard to call. CDR1 and CDR2 (germline): SGHVS, FQNEAQ. Trimming shortened V by 1 base and J by 0 bases, and 10 bases separated the two germline ends. The CDR3 runs to 16 residues. This chain's CDR3 is CASSLETDNSGNTIYF. The CDR3 coding sequence is TGTGCCAGCAGCTTAGAAACGGATAACTCTGGAAACACCATATATTTT.

This clonotype was counted ten times or more. V and J are TRBV7-2 and TRBJ1-1; TRBD1 aligns across 7 bases. Trimming cost V 1 base and J 0 bases; bases outside gene matches: 5. This CDR3 has 16 residues. Germline V gene data show CDR1 as SGHTA and CDR2 as FQGNSA. The CDR3, as DNA: TGTGCCAGCAGCTTAGGAGTAGGGGGCATGAACACTGAAGCTTTCTTT. Its protein product is CASSLGVGGMNTEAFF.

This clonotype was picked up many times. The gene calls are TRBV5-1 and TRBJ2-1; TRBD2 matches at 9 bases. Germline assignment: CDR1 SGHRS and CDR2 YFSETQ. The CDR3 loop spans 14 amino acids. Unmatched junction bases numbered 5, after V lost 4 bases and J lost 6 bases. Here the CDR3 DNA reads TGCGCCAGCAGCGGTCTAGCGGGGAGCAATGAGCAGTTCTTC. This sequence encodes CASSGLAGSNEQFF.

This clonotype came up many times. The chain employs TRBV6-1 and TRBJ2-7, with 9 bases identical to TRBD1. V shed 8 bases and J 4 bases; nucleotides not matched to a gene: 9. The CDR3 totals 14 residues. Germline CDR1 and CDR2: MNHNS and SASEGT. In DNA, the CDR3 is TGTGCCAGCCAACCGGGACAGGGATTTTACGAGCAGTACTTC. Protein: CASQPGQGFYEQYF.

This clonotype came up many times. The genes are TRBV12-3 or TRBV12-4 and TRBJ2-2; TRBD1 might be the D (6 bases). The CDR3 extends over 15 amino acids. V lost 3 bases to trimming and J lost 8 bases, with 16 bases between them. CDR3 sequence reads: CASSFVMGARGELFF. The CDR3 DNA reads TGTGCCAGCAGTTTCGTTATGGGGGCCCGGGGGGAGCTGTTTTTT.

This clonotype appeared many times. The chain uses TRBV20-1 and TRBJ1-1; D unresolved. Trimming took off 7 bases at V and 0 bases at J, with 24 bases between the two ends. The germline V gene encodes CDR1 DFQATT and CDR2 SNEGSKA (reference sequence). The CDR3 has 17 residues. DNA of the CDR3: TGCAGTGTGCCACAGAGCAGGCGGGATTTCATGAACACTGAAGCTTTCTTT. Residues: CSVPQSRRDFMNTEAFF.

This clonotype came up many times. The chain links TRBV14 to TRBJ2-1, with TRBD1 matching 9 bases. The V and J ends lost 8 bases and 9 bases, in that order; junction bases with no gene match: 5. The CDR3 has 12 residues. Per germline, CDR1 SGHDN and CDR2 FVKESK. The CDR3 is CASSTGGTEQFF. CDR3 bases: TGTGCCAGCTCGACAGGGGGGACTGAGCAGTTCTTC.

This clonotype showed up many times. This chain links TRBV11-3 with TRBJ2-3; D ambiguous. V was clipped by 3 bases and J by 6 bases, with 10 bases between them. The length of the CDR3 is 13 residues. Per germline, CDR1 SGHNT and CDR2 YENEEA. CDR3: CASSFTLGDTQYF. The CDR3 region has the DNA TGTGCCAGCAGCTTTACACTTGGGGATACGCAGTATTTT.

The sample holds many counts of this clonotype. The chain links TRBV27 to TRBJ1-2; D possibly corresponds to TRBD1 (6 bases). Looked up from germline, CDR1 is MNHEY and CDR2 is SMNVEV (reference sequence). V was trimmed by 2 bases and J by 6 bases, leaving 10 bases between them. The CDR3 totals 13 residues. Written as DNA, the CDR3 is TGTGCCAGCAGTTTAAACAGGGTGGATGGCTACACCTTC. Translated, it gives CASSLNRVDGYTF.

This clonotype was found many times. The chain is built from TRBV3-1 and TRBJ2-5; unclear D gene. The CDR3 contains 15 residues. V lost 0 bases and J 2 bases, leaving 10 bases between the germline ends. The germline V gene has CDR1 LGHDT and CDR2 YNNKEL (reference sequence). The CDR3 protein is CASSQDSPLQETQYF. Written as DNA, the CDR3 is TGTGCCAGCAGCCAAGATTCACCTTTGCAAGAGACCCAGTACTTC.

This clonotype came up many times. The V gene is TRBV6-1, the J gene TRBJ2-7; TRBD1 agrees at 9 bases. The CDR3 sequence is 14 residues long. CDR1 MNHNS and CDR2 SASEGT come from the germline V gene. Trimming took 5 bases from V and 6 from J; bases not matched to a gene: 8. The CDR3 region has the DNA TGTGCCAGCAGTTTCGGGACAGGGCCGGGCGAGCAGTACTTC. Translating gives CASSFGTGPGEQYF.

The table lists this clonotype with many counts. The chain is built from TRBV4-3 and TRBJ2-1; D is perhaps TRBD2 (5 bases). The germline V gene encodes CDR1 LGHNA and CDR2 YSLEER. V lost 0 bases, J lost 9 bases, and 12 bases lay in between. The CDR3 contains 14 residues. The CDR3 DNA reads as TGCGCCAGCAGCCAAGAGGACTTGCCTGGTGAGCAGTTCTTC. It yields the protein CASSQEDLPGEQFF.

In this sample, this clonotype turned up many times. The gene calls are TRBV12-3 or TRBV12-4 and TRBJ1-5, with 11 bases aligning to TRBD1. V shed 3 bases and J 0 bases; nucleotides not matched to a gene: 4. The CDR3 covers 17 residues. The CDR3 DNA reads TGTGCCAGCAGTTTTGGGACAGGGGGGAATAGCAATCAGCCCCAGCATTTT. Translated, it gives CASSFGTGGNSNQPQHF.

This clonotype was recorded at least ten times. The J gene is TRBJ2-1, the V gene TRBV15; tentative D call: TRBD2 (6 bases). V gave up 1 base and J gave up 5 bases, with 9 bases separating them. This CDR3 has 14 residues. The V gene's germline CDR1 is LNHNV and CDR2 YYDKDF (reference sequence). The CDR3 reads CATSRGLENNEQFF. CDR3 in DNA: TGTGCCACCAGCAGAGGACTAGAGAACAATGAGCAGTTCTTC.

This clonotype has a count of ten or more. The rearrangement links TRBV5-6 to TRBJ2-1; the match to TRBD2 covers 8 bases. Germline V gene data show CDR1 as SGHDT and CDR2 as YYEEEE. The trim removed 4 bases at V and 5 bases at J, leaving 8 bases unmatched. The CDR3 covers 15 residues. Here the CDR3 DNA reads TGTGCCAGCAGCCCCGGGGCTAGCGGGCACAATGAGCAGTTCTTC. Translation gives CASSPGASGHNEQFF.

This clonotype is medium-sized. This rearrangement joins TRBV6-1 to TRBJ2-1; 12 positions agree with TRBD2. CDR3 length: 18 residues. Trimming removed 5 bases from V and 3 bases from J; junction bases left unmatched: 11. Looked up from germline, CDR1 is MNHNS and CDR2 is SASEGT. The CDR3 DNA is TGTGCCAGCAGTCGCCGGACTAGCGGGAAAAGGGACTACAATGAGCAGTTCTTC. Amino acid sequence: CASSRRTSGKRDYNEQFF.